A single sample gave rise to the 2 T cell receptor beta chains below, sequenced in a study of human T cells and chemical hapten exposure. TCRdb analysed the RACE reads with MiXCR anew, one entry per CDR3 protein. The data contain roughly 84,000 distinct CDR3 sequences, under 14% of them seen just once; the ten biggest clones take up roughly 3.7%. Time point: patch test 3, about 24 weeks after DPC sensitization. Treatment of the sample: therapeutic diphenylcyclopropenone sensitization with weekly scalp DPC. The source material was whole blood, sampled in connection with sensitization to the hapten diphenylcyclopropenone (DPC). Receptors originate from a woman aged 45 to 65 with alopecia areata. Some clones in this sample may be carry-over from other donors' samples.

This rearrangement joins TRBV27 to TRBJ1-2, with TRBD1 matching over 8 bases. The V gene end was trimmed by 5 bases and the J gene end by 8 bases; junction bases not matched to a gene: 4. The germline V gene has CDR1 MNHEY and CDR2 SMNVEV (reference sequence). The length of the CDR3 is 12 residues. The CDR3 DNA reads as TGTGCCAGCAGTCGGGACAGGCGCGGCTACACCTTC. Its protein product is CASSRDRRGYTF.

This clonotype was detected ten times or more. J is TRBJ2-1 and V is TRBV6-2 or TRBV6-3, with TRBD2 matching 9 bases. Germline-derived CDR1 and CDR2 are MNHEY and SVGEGT. The J segment lost 2 bases and the V segment lost 8 bases, leaving 4 bases of the junction unmatched. The CDR3 covers 14 residues. Here the CDR3 DNA reads TGTGCCAGCGAGGCGGGAGGGCCCTACAATGAGCAGTTCTTC. This gives the protein CASEAGGPYNEQFF.